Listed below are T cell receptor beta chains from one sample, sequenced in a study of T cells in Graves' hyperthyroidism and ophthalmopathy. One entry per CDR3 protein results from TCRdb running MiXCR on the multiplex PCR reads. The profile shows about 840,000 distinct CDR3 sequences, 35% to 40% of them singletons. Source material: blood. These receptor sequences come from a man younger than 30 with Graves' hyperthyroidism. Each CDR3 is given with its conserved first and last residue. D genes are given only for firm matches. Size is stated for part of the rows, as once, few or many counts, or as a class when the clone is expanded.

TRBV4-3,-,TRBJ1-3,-,TGCGCCAGCAGCCAAGATATCGTTTCTGGAAACACCATATATTTT,CASSQDIVSGNTIYF
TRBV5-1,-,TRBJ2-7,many,TGTGCCAGCAGGCGGGACGGCTCTTACGAGCAGTACTTC,CASRRDGSYEQYF
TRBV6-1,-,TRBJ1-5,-,TGTGCCAGCAGAAACACACAGGGTAGCAATCAGCCCCAGCATTTT,CASRNTQGSNQPQHF
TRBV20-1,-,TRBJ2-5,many,TGCAGTGCTAGGGGGGACCACGGGCTAGAGACCCAGTACTTC,CSARGDHGLETQYF
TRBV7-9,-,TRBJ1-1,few,TGTGCCAGCAGCCAACCCCAGGGGTCCACTGAAGCTTTCTTT,CASSQPQGSTEAFF
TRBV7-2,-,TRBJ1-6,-,TGTGCCAGCAGGCTCCCCGGGACGGTTAATTCACCCCTCCACTTT,CASRLPGTVNSPLHF
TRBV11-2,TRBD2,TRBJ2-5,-,TGTGCCAGCAGGACCTTACGGGGGGGCCTTACCCAGTACTTC,CASRTLRGGLTQYF
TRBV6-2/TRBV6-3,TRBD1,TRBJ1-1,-,TGTGCCAGCAGTTACTCGGTGACAGGGGAGTTGGGCACTGAAGCTTTCTTT,CASSYSVTGELGTEAFF
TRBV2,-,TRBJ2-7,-,TGTGCCAGCAGTTTTACGGAGACCTACGAGCAGTACTTC,CASSFTETYEQYF
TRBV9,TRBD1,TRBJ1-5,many,TGTGCCAGCAGCAAAGGGACAGGGGGATCTCAGCCCCAGCATTTT,CASSKGTGGSQPQHF
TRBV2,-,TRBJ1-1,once,TGTGCCAGCTCTAAATGGGGCGGGAACACTGAAGCTTTCTTT,CASSKWGGNTEAFF
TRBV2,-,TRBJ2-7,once,TGTGCCAGCTTTGGGACCGAGCAGTACTTC,CASFGTEQYF
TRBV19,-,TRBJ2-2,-,TGTGCCAGTACCCCGAGCAACGGGGAGCTGTTTTTT,CASTPSNGELFF
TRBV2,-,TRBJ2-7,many,TGTGCCAGCAGTGACTACGAGCAGTACTTC,CASSDYEQYF
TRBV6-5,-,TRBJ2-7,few,TGTGCCAGCAGTGACGGACCGTCCCCCTACGAGCAGTACTTC,CASSDGPSPYEQYF
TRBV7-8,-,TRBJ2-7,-,TGTGCCAGCAGCTACTACAGGGAAGCCCGCTCCTACGAGCAGTACTTC,CASSYYREARSYEQYF
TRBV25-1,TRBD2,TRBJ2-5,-,TGTGCCACCCTCGGGGGGGGGGGGACCCAGTACTTC,CATLGGGGTQYF
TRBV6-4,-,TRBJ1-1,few,TGTGCCAGCAGTGAAAAACCTGGCCACACTGAAGCTTTCTTT,CASSEKPGHTEAFF